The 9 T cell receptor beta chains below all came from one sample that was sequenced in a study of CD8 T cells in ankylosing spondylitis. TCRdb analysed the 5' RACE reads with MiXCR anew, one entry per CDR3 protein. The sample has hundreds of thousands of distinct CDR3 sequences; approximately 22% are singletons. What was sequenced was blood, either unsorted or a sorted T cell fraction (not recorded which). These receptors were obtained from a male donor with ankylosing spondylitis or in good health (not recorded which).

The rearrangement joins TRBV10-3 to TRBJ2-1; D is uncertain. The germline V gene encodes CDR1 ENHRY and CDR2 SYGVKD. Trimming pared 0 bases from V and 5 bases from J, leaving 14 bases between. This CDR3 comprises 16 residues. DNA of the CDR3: TGTGCCATCAGTGAGTCGGTCCTAGAATTGGACAATGAGCAGTTCTTC. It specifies CAISESVLELDNEQFF.

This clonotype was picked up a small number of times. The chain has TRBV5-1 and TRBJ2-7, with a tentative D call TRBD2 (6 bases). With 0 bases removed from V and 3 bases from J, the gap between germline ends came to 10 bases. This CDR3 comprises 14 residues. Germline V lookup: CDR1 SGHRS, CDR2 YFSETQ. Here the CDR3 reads CASSLEMRGYEQYF. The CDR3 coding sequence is TGCGCCAGCAGCTTGGAGATGCGGGGCTACGAGCAGTACTTC.

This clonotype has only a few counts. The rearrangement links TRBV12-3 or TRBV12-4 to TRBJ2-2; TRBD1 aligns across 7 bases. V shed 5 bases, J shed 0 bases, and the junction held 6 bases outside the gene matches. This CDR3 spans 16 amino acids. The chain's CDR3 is CASSGDRSANTGELFF. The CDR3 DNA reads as TGTGCCAGCAGTGGGGACAGATCCGCGAACACCGGGGAGCTGTTTTTT.

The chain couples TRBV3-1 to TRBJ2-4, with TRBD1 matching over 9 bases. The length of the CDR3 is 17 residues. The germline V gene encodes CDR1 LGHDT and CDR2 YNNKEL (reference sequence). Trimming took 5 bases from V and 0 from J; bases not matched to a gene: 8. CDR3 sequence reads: CASSATRTGEAKNIQYF. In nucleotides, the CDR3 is TGTGCCAGCAGCGCCACCCGGACAGGGGAAGCCAAAAACATTCAGTACTTC. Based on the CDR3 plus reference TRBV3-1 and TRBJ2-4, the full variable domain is DTAVSQTPKYLVTQMGNDKSIKCEQNLGHDTMYWYKQDSKKFLKIMFSYNNKELIINETVPNRFSPKSPDKAHLNLHINSLELGDSAVYFCASSATRTGEAKNIQYFGAGTRLSVL.

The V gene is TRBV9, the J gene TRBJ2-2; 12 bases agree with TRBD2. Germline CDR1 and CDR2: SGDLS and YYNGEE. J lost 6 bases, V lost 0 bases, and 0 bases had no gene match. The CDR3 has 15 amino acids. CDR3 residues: CASSVGTSGAGELFF. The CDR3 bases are TGTGCCAGCAGCGTAGGGACTAGCGGGGCCGGGGAGCTGTTTTTT.

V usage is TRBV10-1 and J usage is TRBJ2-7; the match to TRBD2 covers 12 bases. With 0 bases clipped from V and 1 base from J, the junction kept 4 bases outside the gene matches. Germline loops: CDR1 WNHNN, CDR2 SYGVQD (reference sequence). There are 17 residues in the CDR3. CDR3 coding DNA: TGCGCCAGCAGTGAGTCGCGGCTAGCGGGGGGGTCCTACGAGCAGTACTTC. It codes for CASSESRLAGGSYEQYF.

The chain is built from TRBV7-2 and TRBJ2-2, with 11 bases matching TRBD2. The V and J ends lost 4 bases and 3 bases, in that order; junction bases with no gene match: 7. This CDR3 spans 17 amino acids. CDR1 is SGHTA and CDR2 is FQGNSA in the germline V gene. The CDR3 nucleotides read TGTGCCAGCAGCTCCCCCCGGGGACTAGCGGACACCGGGGAGCTGTTTTTT. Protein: CASSSPRGLADTGELFF. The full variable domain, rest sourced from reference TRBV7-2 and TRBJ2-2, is GAGVSQSPSNKVTEKGKDVELRCDPISGHTALYWYRQSLGQGLEFLIYFQGNSAPDKSGLPSDRFSAERTGGSVSTLTIQRTQQEDSAVYLCASSSPRGLADTGELFFGEGSRLTVL.

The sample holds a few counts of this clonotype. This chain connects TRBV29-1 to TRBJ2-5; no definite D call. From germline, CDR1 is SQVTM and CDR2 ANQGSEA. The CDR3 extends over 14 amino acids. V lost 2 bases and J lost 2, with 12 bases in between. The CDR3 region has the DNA TGCAGCGTTGAATTTGGCCCGGTACAAGAGACCCAGTACTTC. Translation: CSVEFGPVQETQYF.

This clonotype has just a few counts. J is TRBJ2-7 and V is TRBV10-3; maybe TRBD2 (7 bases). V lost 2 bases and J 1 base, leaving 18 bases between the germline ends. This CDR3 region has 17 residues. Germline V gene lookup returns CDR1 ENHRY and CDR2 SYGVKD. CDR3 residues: CAISELQGGGASYEQYF. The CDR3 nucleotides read TGTGCCATCAGTGAGCTCCAAGGGGGGGGCGCTTCCTACGAGCAGTACTTC.